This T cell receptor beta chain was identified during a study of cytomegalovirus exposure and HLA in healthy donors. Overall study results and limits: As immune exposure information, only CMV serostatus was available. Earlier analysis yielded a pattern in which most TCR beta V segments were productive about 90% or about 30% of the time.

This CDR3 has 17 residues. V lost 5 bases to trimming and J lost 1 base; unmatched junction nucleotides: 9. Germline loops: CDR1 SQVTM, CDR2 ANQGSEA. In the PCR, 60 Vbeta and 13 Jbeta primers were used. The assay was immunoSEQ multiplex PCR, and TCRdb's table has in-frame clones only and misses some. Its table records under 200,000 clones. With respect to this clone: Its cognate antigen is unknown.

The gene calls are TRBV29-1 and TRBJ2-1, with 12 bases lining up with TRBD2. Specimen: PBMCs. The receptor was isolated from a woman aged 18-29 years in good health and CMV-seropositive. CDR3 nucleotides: TGCAGCGTTCCCGGACTAGCGGGATCGTCTTCCTACAATGAGCAGTTCTTC. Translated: CSVPGLAGSSSYNEQFF.